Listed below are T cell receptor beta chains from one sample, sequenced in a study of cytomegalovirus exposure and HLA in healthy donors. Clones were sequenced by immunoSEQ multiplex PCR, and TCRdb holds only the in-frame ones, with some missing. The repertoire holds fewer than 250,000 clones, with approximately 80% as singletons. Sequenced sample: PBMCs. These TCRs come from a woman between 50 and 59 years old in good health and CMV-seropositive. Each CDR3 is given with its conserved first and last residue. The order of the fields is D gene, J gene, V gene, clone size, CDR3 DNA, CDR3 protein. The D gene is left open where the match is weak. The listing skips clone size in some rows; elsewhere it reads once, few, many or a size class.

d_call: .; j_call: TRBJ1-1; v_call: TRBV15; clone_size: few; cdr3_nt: TGTGCCACCAGCAGAGACCGGGGAGGCACTGAAGCTTTCTTT; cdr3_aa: CATSRDRGGTEAFF
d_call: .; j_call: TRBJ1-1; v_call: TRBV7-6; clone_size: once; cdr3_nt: TGTGCCAGCAGCTTTTCGACGAGGACTGAAGCTTTCTTT; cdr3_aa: CASSFSTRTEAFF
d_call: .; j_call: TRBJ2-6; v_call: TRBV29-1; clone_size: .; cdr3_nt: TGCAGCGTTGTAAGGAGCTCTGGGGCCAACGTCCTGACTTTC; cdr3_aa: CSVVRSSGANVLTF
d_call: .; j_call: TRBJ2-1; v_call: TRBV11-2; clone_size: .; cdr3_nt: TGTGCCAGCAGCACTACACGAGATACCAATGAGCAGTTCTTC; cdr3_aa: CASSTTRDTNEQFF
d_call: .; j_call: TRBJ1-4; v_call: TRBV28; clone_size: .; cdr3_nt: TGTGCCAGCAGTTTGCGTGGGCAGGGAAATGAAAAACTGTTTTTT; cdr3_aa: CASSLRGQGNEKLFF
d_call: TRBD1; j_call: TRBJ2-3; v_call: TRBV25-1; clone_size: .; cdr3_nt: TGTGCCAGCAGTCCGAAGGGACAGGGGGCGGCAGATACGCAGTATTTT; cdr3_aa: CASSPKGQGAADTQYF
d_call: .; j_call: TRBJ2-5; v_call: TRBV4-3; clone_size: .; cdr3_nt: TGCGCCAGCAGCCAGACAGGTAGCGCTAAGACCCAGTACTTC; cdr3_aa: CASSQTGSAKTQYF
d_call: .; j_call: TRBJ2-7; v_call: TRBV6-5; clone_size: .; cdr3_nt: TGTGCCAGCAGTTACTTGGGACATTTGGCGCAGTACTTC; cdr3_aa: CASSYLGHLAQYF
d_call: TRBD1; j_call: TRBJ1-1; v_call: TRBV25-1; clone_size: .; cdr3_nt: TGTGCCAGCAGTGGTACAGGGGGCTTTACTGAAGCTTTCTTT; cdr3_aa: CASSGTGGFTEAFF
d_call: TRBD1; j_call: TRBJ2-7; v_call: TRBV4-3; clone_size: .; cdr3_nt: TGCGCCAGCAGCCAAGATCGACAGGGGGGATACGAGCAGTACTTC; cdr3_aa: CASSQDRQGGYEQYF
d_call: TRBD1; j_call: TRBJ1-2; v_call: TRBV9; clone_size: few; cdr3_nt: TGTGCCAGCAGCACCCGACAGGGATATGGCTACACCTTC; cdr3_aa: CASSTRQGYGYTF
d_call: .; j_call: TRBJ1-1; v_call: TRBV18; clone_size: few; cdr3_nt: TGTGCCAGCTCACCAGTCGGGCGGGACACTGAAGCTTTCTTT; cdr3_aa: CASSPVGRDTEAFF
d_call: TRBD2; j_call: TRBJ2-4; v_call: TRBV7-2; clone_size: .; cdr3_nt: TGTGCCAGCAGCTCGGGACTAGCGGGGTCCGTCAAAAACATTCAGTACTTC; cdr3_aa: CASSSGLAGSVKNIQYF
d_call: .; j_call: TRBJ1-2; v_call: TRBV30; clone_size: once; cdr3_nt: TGTGCCTCCAGGGATGGCTACACCTTC; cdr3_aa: CASRDGYTF
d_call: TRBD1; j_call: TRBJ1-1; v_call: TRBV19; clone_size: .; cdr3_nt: TGTGCCAGTGCGACAGGGGGCATGAACACTGAAGCTTTCTTT; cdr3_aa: CASATGGMNTEAFF
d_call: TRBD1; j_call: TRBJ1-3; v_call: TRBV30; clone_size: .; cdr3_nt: TGTGCCTGGGGACAGGATTTTGGTCGAAACACCATATATTTT; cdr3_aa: CAWGQDFGRNTIYF
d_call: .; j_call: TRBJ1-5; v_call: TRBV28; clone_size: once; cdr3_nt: TGTGCCAGCAGACCCGTAGCGGGGAATCAGCCCCAGCATTTT; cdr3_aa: CASRPVAGNQPQHF
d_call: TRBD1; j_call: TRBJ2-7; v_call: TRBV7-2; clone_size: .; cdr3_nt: TGTGCCAGCAGCCGGGACAGTTCCTACGAAGAGCAGTACTTC; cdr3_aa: CASSRDSSYEEQYF
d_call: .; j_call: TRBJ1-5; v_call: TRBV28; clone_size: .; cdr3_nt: TGTGCCAGCAGTTCACCGGGACATAGTTACAATCAGCCCCAGCATTTT; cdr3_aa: CASSSPGHSYNQPQHF
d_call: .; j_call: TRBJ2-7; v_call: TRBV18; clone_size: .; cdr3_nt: TGTGCCAGCTCACTCCCCTCAGGTTCGACGAGCTCCTACGAGCAGTACTTC; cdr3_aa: CASSLPSGSTSSYEQYF
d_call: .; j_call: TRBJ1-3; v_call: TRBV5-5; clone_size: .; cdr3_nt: TGTGCCAGCAGCTTAAGGACATTAACGTATACCCCGGACACCATATATTTT; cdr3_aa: CASSLRTLTYTPDTIYF
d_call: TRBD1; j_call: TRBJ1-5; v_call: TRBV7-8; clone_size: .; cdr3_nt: TGTGCCAGCAGCCGGACAGGGGGAAAACAGCCCCAGCATTTT; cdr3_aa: CASSRTGGKQPQHF
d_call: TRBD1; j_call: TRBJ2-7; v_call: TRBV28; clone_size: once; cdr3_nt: TGTGCCAGCAGTTTATATCCCTCGGGGGACAGGTACGAGCAGTACTTC; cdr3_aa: CASSLYPSGDRYEQYF
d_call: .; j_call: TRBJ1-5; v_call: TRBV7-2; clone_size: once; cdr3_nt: TGTGCCAGCAGCTCCATTTACGGTAGCAATCAGCCCCAGCATTTT; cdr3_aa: CASSSIYGSNQPQHF
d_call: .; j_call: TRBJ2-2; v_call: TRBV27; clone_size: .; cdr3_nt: TGTGCCAGCAGTCCTCTGGGAGCACCTAAGACCGGGGAGCTGTTTTTT; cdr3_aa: CASSPLGAPKTGELFF